The following is a T cell receptor (beta chain) sequence with its context. The clone's antigen remains unknown. One base away there is no much larger clone; base qualities are not given. Per the germline V gene (reference sequence), SEHNR is the CDR1 and FQNEAQ is the CDR2. The V end gives up 5 bases and the J end 0 bases, leaving 13 bases in the junction not matched to a gene. The CDR3 spans 17 residues, from the cysteine through the phenylalanine. Only the CDR3 DNA is retained, 51 bases long and in frame from the first base. This sample was taken from a study of T cell changes during pregnancy in multiple sclerosis (dated by TCRdb to 2018 to 2020). In terms of the full investigation: The study examined how the T cell repertoire changed over the course of pregnancy in women with multiple sclerosis.

Libraries were prepared through the immunoSEQ multiplex PCR assay. TCRdb stores this immuneACCESS table with in-frame sequences only. Part of the clones is absent; in the studies checked, under half of the shortfall reflects unresolved V genes, and no reason is known for the rest. This sample gives about 110,000 clones in total; around nine tenths of them show up just once. The top ten constitute less than 2% of the sample. Rearrangement joined TRBV7-9 to TRBJ2-7; TRBD2 fits 7 bases in the junction. The origin of this receptor is a female donor with multiple sclerosis, enrolled in a pregnancy study. The sequenced sample was peripheral blood, obtained in the third trimester of pregnancy. The CDR3 protein sequence reads: CASSPPREPLTSYEQYF. In nucleotides, the sequence is TGTGCCAGCAGCCCCCCGCGGGAGCCACTTACCTCCTACGAGCAGTACTTC.